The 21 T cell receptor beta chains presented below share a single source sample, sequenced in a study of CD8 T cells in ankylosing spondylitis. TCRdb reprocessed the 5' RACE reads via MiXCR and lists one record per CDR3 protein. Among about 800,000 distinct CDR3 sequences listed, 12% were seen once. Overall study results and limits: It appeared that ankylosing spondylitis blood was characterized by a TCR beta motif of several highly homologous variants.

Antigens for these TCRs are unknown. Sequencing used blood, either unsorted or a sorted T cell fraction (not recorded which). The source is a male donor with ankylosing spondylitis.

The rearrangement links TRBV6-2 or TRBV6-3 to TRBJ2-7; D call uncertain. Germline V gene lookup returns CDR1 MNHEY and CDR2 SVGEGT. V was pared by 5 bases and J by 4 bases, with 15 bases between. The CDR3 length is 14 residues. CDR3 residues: CASSARLVQYEQYF. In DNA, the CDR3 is TGTGCCAGCAGTGCCCGACTCGTACAATACGAGCAGTACTTC.

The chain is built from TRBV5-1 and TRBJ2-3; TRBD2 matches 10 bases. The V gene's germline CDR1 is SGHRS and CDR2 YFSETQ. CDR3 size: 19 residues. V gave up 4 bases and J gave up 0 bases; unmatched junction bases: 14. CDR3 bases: TGCGCCAGCAGCGGAACCAAGCGGGGGGGCTACTCTAGCACAGATACGCAGTATTTT. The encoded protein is CASSGTKRGGYSSTDTQYF.

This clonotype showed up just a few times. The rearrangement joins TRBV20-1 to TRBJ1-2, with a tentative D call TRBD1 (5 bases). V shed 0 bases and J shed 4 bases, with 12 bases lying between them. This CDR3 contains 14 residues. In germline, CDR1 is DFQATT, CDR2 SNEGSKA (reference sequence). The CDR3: CSARDLEGSYGYTF. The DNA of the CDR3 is TGCAGTGCTAGAGATCTTGAGGGGTCCTATGGCTACACCTTC.

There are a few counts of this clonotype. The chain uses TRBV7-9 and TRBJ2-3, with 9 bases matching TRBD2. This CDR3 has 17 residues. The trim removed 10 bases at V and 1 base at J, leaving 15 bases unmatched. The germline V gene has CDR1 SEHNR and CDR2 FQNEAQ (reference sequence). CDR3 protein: CATIAGAYSAGTDTQYF. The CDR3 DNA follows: TGTGCCACTATAGCGGGGGCCTACTCAGCGGGCACAGATACGCAGTATTTT.

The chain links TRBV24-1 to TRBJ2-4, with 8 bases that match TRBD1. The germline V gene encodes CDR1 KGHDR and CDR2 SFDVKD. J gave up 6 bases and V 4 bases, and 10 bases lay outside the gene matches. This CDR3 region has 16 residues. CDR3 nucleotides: TGTGCCACCAGTGACCCCGGACAGGGCGGGATAAACATTCAGTACTTC. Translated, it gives CATSDPGQGGINIQYF.

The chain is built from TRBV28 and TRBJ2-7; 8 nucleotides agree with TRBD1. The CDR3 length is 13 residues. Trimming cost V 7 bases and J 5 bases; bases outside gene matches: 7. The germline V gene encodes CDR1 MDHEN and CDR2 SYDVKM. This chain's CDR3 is CASNNRGSHEQYF. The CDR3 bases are TGTGCCAGCAATAACAGGGGGTCCCACGAGCAGTACTTC. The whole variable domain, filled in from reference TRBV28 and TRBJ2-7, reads DVKVTQSSRYLVKRTGEKVFLECVQDMDHENMFWYRQDPGLGLRLIYFSYDVKMKEKGDIPEGYSVSREKKERFSLILESASTNQTSMYLCASNNRGSHEQYFGPGTRLTVT.

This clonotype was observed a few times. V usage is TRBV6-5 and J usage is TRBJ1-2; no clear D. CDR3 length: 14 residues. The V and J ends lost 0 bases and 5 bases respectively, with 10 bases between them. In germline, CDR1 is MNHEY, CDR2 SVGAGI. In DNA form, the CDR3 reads TGTGCCAGCAGTTACTCGAAAGGATGGTATGGCTACACCTTC. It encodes CASSYSKGWYGYTF.

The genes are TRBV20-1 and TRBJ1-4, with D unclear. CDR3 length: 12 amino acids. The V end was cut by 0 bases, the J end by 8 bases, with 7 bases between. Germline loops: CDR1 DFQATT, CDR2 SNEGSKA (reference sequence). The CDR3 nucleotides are TGCAGTGCTAGAGACACCTCCGAAAAACTGTTTTTT. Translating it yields CSARDTSEKLFF.

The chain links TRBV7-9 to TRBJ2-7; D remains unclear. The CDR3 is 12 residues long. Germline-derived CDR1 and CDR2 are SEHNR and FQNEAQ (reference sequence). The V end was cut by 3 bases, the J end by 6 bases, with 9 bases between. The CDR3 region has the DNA TGTGCCAGCAGCTTGCGAGTAGCCGAGCAGTACTTC. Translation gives CASSLRVAEQYF.

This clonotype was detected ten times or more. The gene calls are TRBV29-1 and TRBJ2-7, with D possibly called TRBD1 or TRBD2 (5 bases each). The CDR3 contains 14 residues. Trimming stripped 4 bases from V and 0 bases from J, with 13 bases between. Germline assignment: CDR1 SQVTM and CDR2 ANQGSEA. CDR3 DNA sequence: TGCAGCGTTGTATTGGGGACGGCCTCCTACGAGCAGTACTTC. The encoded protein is CSVVLGTASYEQYF.

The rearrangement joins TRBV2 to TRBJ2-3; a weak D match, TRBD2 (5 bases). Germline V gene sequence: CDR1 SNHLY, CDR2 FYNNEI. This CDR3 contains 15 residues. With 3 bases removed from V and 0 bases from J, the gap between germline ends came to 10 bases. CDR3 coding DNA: TGTGCCAGCAGTGAGCGGGCGGCTAGCACAGATACGCAGTATTTT. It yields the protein CASSERAASTDTQYF.

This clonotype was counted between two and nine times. The CDR3 is CASSWDREYGYTF. In nucleotides, the CDR3 is TGTGCCAGCAGCTGGGACAGGGAGTATGGCTACACCTTC. The rearrangement links TRBV7-2 to TRBJ1-2, with 9 nucleotides matching TRBD1. Germline V gene data show CDR1 as SGHTA and CDR2 as FQGNSA. V lost 4 bases and J lost 5; bases outside the gene matches: 2. There are 13 residues in the CDR3.

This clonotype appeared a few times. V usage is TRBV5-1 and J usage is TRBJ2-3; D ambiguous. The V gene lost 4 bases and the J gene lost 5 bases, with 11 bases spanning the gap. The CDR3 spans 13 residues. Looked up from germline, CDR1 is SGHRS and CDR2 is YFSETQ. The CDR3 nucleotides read TGCGCCAGCAGCCCGCGCCCACGAGATACGCAGTATTTT. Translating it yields CASSPRPRDTQYF.

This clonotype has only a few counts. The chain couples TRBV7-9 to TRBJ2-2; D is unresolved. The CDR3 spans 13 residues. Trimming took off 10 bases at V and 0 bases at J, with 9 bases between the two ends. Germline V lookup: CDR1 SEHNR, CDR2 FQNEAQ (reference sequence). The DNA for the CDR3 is TGTGCCAACCAGTATTCGAACACCGGGGAGCTGTTTTTT. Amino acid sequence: CANQYSNTGELFF. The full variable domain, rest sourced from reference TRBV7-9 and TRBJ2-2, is DTGVSQNPRHKITKRGQNVTFRCDPISEHNRLYWYRQTLGQGPEFLTYFQNEAQLEKSRLLSDRFSAERPKGSFSTLEIQRTEQGDSAMYLCANQYSNTGELFFGEGSRLTVL.

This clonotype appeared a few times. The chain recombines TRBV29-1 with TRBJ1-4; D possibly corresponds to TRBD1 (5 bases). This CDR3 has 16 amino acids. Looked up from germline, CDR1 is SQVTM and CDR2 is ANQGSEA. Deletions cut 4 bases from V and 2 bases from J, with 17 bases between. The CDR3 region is CSVVGAGDGTNEKLFF. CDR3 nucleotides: TGCAGCGTTGTTGGTGCGGGGGATGGCACTAATGAAAAACTGTTTTTT.

The CDR3 loop is CASSPRVGLAGAPIPSYEQYF. The CDR3 coding sequence is TGCGCCAGCAGCCCTAGGGTAGGGCTAGCGGGAGCCCCAATACCTTCCTACGAGCAGTACTTC. The chain couples TRBV4-1 to TRBJ2-7; 10 bases match TRBD2. J gave up 1 base and V 4 bases, and 22 bases lay outside the gene matches. The CDR3 totals 21 residues. Per the germline V gene, CDR1 is MGHRA and CDR2 is YSYEKL.

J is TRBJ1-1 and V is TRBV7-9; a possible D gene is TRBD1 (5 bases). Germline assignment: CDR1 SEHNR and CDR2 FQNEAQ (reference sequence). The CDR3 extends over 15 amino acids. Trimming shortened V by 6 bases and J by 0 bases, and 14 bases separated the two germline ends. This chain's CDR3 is CASRPHDRMNTEAFF. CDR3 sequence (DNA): TGTGCCAGCAGACCTCATGACAGAATGAACACTGAAGCTTTCTTT.

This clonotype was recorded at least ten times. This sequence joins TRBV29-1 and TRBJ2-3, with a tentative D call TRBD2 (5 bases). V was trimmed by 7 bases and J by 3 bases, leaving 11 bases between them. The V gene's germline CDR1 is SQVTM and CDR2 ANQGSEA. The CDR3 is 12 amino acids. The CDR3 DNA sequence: TGCAGCGCCGCTGGAGGTACAGATACGCAGTATTTT. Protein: CSAAGGTDTQYF.

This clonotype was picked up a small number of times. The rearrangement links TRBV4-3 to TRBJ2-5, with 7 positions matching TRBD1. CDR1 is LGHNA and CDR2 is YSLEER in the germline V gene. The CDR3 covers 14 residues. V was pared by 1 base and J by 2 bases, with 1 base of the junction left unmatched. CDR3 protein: CASSQGRGQETQYF. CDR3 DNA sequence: TGCGCCAGCAGCCAAGGCAGGGGGCAAGAGACCCAGTACTTC.

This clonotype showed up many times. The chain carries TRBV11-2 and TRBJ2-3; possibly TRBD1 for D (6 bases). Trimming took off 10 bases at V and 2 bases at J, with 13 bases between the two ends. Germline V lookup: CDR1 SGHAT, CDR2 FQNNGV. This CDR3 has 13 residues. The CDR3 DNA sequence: TGTGCCACCCGGGACACCCTCACAGATACGCAGTATTTT. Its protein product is CATRDTLTDTQYF.

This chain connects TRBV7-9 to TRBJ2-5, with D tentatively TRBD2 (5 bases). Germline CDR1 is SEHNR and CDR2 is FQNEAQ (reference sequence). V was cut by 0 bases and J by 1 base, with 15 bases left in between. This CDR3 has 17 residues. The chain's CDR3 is CASSLARVALSQETQYF. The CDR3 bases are TGTGCCAGCAGCTTAGCACGGGTAGCGCTCTCCCAAGAGACCCAGTACTTC.